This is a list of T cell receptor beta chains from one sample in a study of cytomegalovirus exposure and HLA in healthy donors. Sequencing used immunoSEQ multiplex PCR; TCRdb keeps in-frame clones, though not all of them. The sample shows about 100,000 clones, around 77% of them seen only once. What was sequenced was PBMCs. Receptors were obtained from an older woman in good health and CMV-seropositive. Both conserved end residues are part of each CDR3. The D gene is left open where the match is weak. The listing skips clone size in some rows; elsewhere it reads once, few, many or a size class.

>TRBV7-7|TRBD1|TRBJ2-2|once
TGTGCTAGCAAGGACAGGGGCACCGGGGAGCTGTTTTTT
CASKDRGTGELFF
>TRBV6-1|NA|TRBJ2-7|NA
TGTGCCAGCGGCTTATACGAGCAGTACTTC
CASGLYEQYF
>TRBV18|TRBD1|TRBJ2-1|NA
TGTGCCAGCTCACCAAGGGACAGGCAGTTCTTC
CASSPRDRQFF
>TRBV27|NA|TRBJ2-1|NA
TGTGCCAGCAGTACTAGCCCGGTCGACGGTGAGCAGTTCTTC
CASSTSPVDGEQFF
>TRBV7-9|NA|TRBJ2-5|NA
TGTGCCAGCAGCTTTGCGGAGACCCAGTACTTC
CASSFAETQYF
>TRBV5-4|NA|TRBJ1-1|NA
TGTGCCAGCAGCTTGACACGACAGAACACTGAAGCTTTCTTT
CASSLTRQNTEAFF
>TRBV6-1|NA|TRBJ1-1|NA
TGTGCCAGCAGTGATTCCGGACAGTACACTGAAGCTTTCTTT
CASSDSGQYTEAFF
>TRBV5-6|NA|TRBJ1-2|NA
TGTGCCAGCAGCTTGAGCATGGCGGTTAACTATGGCTACACCTTC
CASSLSMAVNYGYTF
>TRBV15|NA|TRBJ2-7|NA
TGTGCCACCAGCAGACAGGGGACCTACGAGCAGTACTTC
CATSRQGTYEQYF
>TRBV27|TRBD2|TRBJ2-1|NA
TGTGCCAGCAGTCCAGTTATTAGACTAGCGGGAGGAGGTGAGCAGTTCTTC
CASSPVIRLAGGGEQFF
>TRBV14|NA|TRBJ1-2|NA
TGTGCCAGCAGTCCCACCGGGACGGGAGGTGGCTACACCTTC
CASSPTGTGGGYTF
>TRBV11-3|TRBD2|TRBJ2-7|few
TGTGCCAGCAGCGCTAGCGGCTACTCCTACGAGCAGTACTTC
CASSASGYSYEQYF
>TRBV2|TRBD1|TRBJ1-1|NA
TGTGCCAGCAGTGAAGATTGGGACAGGGCGTACCTTAACGCTTTCTTT
CASSEDWDRAYLNAFF
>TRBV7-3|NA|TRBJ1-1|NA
TGTGCCAGCAGCTTAAGGGGGCAGGGCACTGAAGCTTTCTTT
CASSLRGQGTEAFF
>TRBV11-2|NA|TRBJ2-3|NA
TGTGCCAGCAGCTCTGGGGGCGGACGGGCAGATACGCAGTATTTT
CASSSGGGRADTQYF
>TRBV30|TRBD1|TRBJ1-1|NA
TGTGCCTCGTCAGGGGGCGCAGGTTCTGAAGCTTTCTTT
CASSGGAGSEAFF
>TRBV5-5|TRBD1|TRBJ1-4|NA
TGTGCCAGCAGCTCCTCCGCAGGGGGCGCGTCGCAACTGTTTTTT
CASSSSAGGASQLFF
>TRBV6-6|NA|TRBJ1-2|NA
TGTGCCAGCAGAATTACGGGTGGAGTGGGTGGCTACACCTTC
CASRITGGVGGYTF
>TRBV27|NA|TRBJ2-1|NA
TGTGCCAGCAGTTTAGCGTTCAACAATGAGCAGTTCTTC
CASSLAFNNEQFF
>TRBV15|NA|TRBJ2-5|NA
TGTGCCACCACCCGCGACTTCAACCAGGGCGGGACCCAGTACTTC
CATTRDFNQGGTQYF
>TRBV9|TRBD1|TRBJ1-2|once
TGTGCCAGCAGCGTAGCTACAGGGGGCGCGTATGGCTACACCTTC
CASSVATGGAYGYTF
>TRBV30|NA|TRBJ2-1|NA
TGTGCCTGGAGTGTCGTTAGGGGCCAATACTCCTACAATGAGCAGTTCTTC
CAWSVVRGQYSYNEQFF
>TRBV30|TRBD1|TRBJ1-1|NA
TGTGCCTGCATTCAAGGGACAGCTAACACTGAAGCTTTCTTT
CACIQGTANTEAFF
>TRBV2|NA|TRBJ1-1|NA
TGTGCCAGCAGCCGAAGCCTGAACACTGAAGCTTTCTTT
CASSRSLNTEAFF
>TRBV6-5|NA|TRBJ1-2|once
TGTGCCAGCAGTTACCACGGAGTGAGCGACTATGGCTACACCTTC
CASSYHGVSDYGYTF
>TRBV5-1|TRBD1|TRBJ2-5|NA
TGCGCCAGCAGCTTGACAGGGGTTCAAGAGACCCAGTACTTC
CASSLTGVQETQYF
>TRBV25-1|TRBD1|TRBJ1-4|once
TGTGCCAGCAGTGAGACCAGGGGGCGCATCCCTAATGAAAAACTGTTTTTT
CASSETRGRIPNEKLFF
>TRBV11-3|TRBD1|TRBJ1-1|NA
TGTGCCAGCAGCTTAGCCGGACAGGGGACTGAAGCTTTCTTT
CASSLAGQGTEAFF
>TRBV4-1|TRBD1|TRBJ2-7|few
TGCGCCAGCAGCCACCCCTTGGGACAGGGCGACGAGCAGTACTTC
CASSHPLGQGDEQYF
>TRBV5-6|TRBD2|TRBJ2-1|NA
TGTGCCAGCAGCTTGGGGGGGGGCTCCTACAATGAGCAGTTCTTC
CASSLGGGSYNEQFF
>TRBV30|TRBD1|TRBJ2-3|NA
TGTGCCTGGTCCAGGGGGCGATCCGAGGTGGATACGCAGTATTTT
CAWSRGRSEVDTQYF
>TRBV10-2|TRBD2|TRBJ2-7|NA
TGCGCCAGCATAGAAGGTATAGCGGGAGCTTACGAGCAGTACTTC
CASIEGIAGAYEQYF
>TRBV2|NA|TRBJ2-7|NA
TGTGCCAGCACCTTAGAGCTAGTCGAGCAGTACTTC
CASTLELVEQYF
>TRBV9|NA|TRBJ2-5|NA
TGTGCCAGCAGCGTGGGGCCAGCGGGTGAAGAGACCCAGTACTTC
CASSVGPAGEETQYF
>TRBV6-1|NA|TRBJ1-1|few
TGTGCCAGCTCCAGACAGGCGGGCACTGAAGCTTTCTTT
CASSRQAGTEAFF
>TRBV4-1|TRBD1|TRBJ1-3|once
TGCGCCAGCAGCCAAGGGACAGGGAACTCTGGAAACACCATATATTTT
CASSQGTGNSGNTIYF
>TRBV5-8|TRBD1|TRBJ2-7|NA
TGTGCCAGCAGCCCGGACAGGGTTCGGTACGAGCAGTACTTC
CASSPDRVRYEQYF
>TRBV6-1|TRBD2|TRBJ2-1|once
TGTGCCAGCAGGACGGGACTAGCGGGATACAATGAGCAGTTCTTC
CASRTGLAGYNEQFF
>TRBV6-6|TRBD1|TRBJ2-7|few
TGTGCCAGCGGCCGGGACAGGGCCTTATACGAGCAGTACTTC
CASGRDRALYEQYF
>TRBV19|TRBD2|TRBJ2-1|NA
TGTGCCAGTAGTATTCCCCGGGAGCGGGGGACCTACAATGAGCAGTTCTTC
CASSIPRERGTYNEQFF
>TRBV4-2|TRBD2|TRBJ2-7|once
TGTGCCAGCAGCCAAGGGGGAGGTAGCGGGAGTGGGTCCCACGAGCAGTACTTC
CASSQGGGSGSGSHEQYF
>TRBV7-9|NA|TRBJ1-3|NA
TGTGCCAGCAGCTTAGCGGGGAGTTTTGGAAACACCATATATTTT
CASSLAGSFGNTIYF
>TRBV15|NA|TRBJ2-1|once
TGTGCCACCAGCTCCTTTCTGCGTGGGGCCAATGAGCAGTTCTTC
CATSSFLRGANEQFF
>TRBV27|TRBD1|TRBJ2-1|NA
TGTGCCAGCACGACAGGGGGGACCTACAATGAGCAGTTCTTC
CASTTGGTYNEQFF
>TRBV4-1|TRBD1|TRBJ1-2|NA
TGCGCCAGCAGCCAGGACAGGACCGGGGGCTACACCTTC
CASSQDRTGGYTF
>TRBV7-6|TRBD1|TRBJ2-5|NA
TGTGCCAGCAGCTTATCAGGGGGATGGGAGACCCAGTACTTC
CASSLSGGWETQYF
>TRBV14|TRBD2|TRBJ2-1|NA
TGTGCCAGCAGCCGGACTAGCAATGAGCAGTTCTTC
CASSRTSNEQFF
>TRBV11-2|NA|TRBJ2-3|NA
TGTGCCAGCAGCTTAACAAGCTCTAGCGCTATCGCAGATACGCAGTATTTT
CASSLTSSSAIADTQYF
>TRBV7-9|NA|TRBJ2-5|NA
TGTGCCAGCAGCTTAGCATCAGGGTTTTTTGAGACCCAGTACTTC
CASSLASGFFETQYF
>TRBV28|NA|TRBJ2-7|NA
TGTGCCAGCAGTTTTCGGAGGGCTGCCAATCCCTACGAGCAGTACTTC
CASSFRRAANPYEQYF
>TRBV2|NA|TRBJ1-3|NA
TGTGCCAGCAGTGAAGCCCTGGACACCAGTCGAAACACCATATATTTT
CASSEALDTSRNTIYF
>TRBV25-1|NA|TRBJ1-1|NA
TGTGCCAGCAGTGAACTCCTACCCGGGGGAGGGTGGAGTGAAGCTTTCTTT
CASSELLPGGGWSEAFF
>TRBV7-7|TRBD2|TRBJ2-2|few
TGTGCTAGCAGCCCCCTGACTAGCGCAAACACCGGGGAGCTGTTTTTT
CASSPLTSANTGELFF
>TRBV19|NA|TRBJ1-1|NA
TGTGCCAGTAGCAAAGCAGGGATCGGACCTGAAGCTTTCTTT
CASSKAGIGPEAFF
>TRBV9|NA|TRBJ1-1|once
TGTGCCAGCAGCGTAGATTCGACAGGTTCTATGAACACTGAAGCTTTCTTT
CASSVDSTGSMNTEAFF
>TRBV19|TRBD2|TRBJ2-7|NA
TGTGCCAGTAGTACGGGACTAGCGGGATCCTACGAGCAGTACTTC
CASSTGLAGSYEQYF
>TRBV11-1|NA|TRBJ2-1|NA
TGTGCCAGCAGCTTCTCTTCCAGCAATGAGCAGTTCTTC
CASSFSSSNEQFF
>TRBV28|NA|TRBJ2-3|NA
TGTGCCAGCAGTTTATGGCAGGGCTTTGCAGATACGCAGTATTTT
CASSLWQGFADTQYF
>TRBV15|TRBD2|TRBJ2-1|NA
TGTGCCGTCCGGCTAGCGGGAACATACAATGAGCAGTTCTTC
CAVRLAGTYNEQFF
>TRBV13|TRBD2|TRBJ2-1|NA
TGTGCCAGCAGCCTAGGACTAGCGCACTACAATGAGCAGTTCTTC
CASSLGLAHYNEQFF